A selection of T cell receptor beta chains follows, all from one sample in a study of blood T cell repertoires in COVID-19. Profiled with immunoSEQ multiplex PCR; TCRdb holds only in-frame clones, not every one. Found here are 190,000 or so clones, 90% of them singletons; the top ten hold 0.62%. Input material: peripheral blood. Every receptor here comes from a man between 50 and 59 years old with acute or convalescent COVID-19. The CDR3 runs from the conserved cysteine through the conserved F or W. The D gene is left open where the match is weak. The listing skips clone size in some rows; elsewhere it reads once, few, many or a size class.

-,TRBV6-1,once,TRBJ1-1,13,TGTGCCAGCAGTGAAGGTACAGCAGGCGGGGCTTTCTTT,CASSEGTAGGAFF
TRBD2,TRBV4-1,few,TRBJ2-7,18,TGCGCCAGCAGCCAGGTGGCTCTAGCGGGAGGGAGCTCCTACGAGCAGTACTTC,CASSQVALAGGSSYEQYF
TRBD2,TRBV5-4,-,TRBJ2-7,15,TGTGCCAGCAGCGGCGTGGGTACTAGCGGGTACGAGCAGTACTTC,CASSGVGTSGYEQYF
-,TRBV4-3,-,TRBJ1-4,14,TGCGCCAGCAGCCAAGGGCAGGGCACTGAAAAACTGTTTTTT,CASSQGQGTEKLFF
-,TRBV19,-,TRBJ1-1,14,TGTGCCAGTAGTATCAGCAGGGTAGGAACTGAAGCTTTCTTT,CASSISRVGTEAFF
TRBD2,TRBV5-8,-,TRBJ2-7,15,TGTGCCACCGTGGGTAGCGGGATGCCCCATTACGAGCAGTACTTC,CATVGSGMPHYEQYF
-,TRBV19,-,TRBJ1-5,15,TGTGCCAGTAGTATAGAGAGACGGGTCAATCAGCCCCAGCATTTT,CASSIERRVNQPQHF
TRBD1,TRBV27,-,TRBJ2-7,15,TGTGCCAGCAGAACTACGGGACAGATTACCTACGAGCAGTACTTC,CASRTTGQITYEQYF
TRBD2,TRBV5-5,-,TRBJ2-3,16,TGTGCCAGCAGTAGGACTAGCTGGTCCCTCACAGATACGCAGTATTTT,CASSRTSWSLTDTQYF
TRBD1,TRBV19,-,TRBJ1-2,16,TGTGCCAGTAGTATAAAGGGACAGGGGCCAAGGGATGGCTACACCTTC,CASSIKGQGPRDGYTF
TRBD2,TRBV19,once,TRBJ2-5,15,TGTGCCAGTAGTACTCTAGCGGGAAGCCAAGAGACCCAGTACTTC,CASSTLAGSQETQYF
-,TRBV7-3,-,TRBJ1-1,14,TGTGCCAGCAACAAGGGGGATCGACACACTGAAGCTTTCTTT,CASNKGDRHTEAFF
TRBD1,TRBV9,-,TRBJ2-7,15,TGTGCCAGCAGCGTTACCGGGACAGCCCCGAACGAGCAGTACTTC,CASSVTGTAPNEQYF
-,TRBV28,-,TRBJ1-2,14,TGTGCCAGCAGTTTATTTGGACTCCTCGGAGACTACACCTTC,CASSLFGLLGDYTF
TRBD1,TRBV19,-,TRBJ2-2,14,TGTGCCAGTTCCGGACAGGGGAACACCGGGGAGCTGTTTTTT,CASSGQGNTGELFF
TRBD2,TRBV20-1,-,TRBJ2-2,17,TGCAGTGCTAGTCCCGGGACTAGCGTCGCGAACACCGGGGAGCTGTTTTTT,CSASPGTSVANTGELFF
-,TRBV2,-,TRBJ2-7,13,TGTGCCAGCAGTGAGGTTAGCGGCTACGAGCAGTACTTC,CASSEVSGYEQYF
-,TRBV15,-,TRBJ1-3,14,TGTGCCACCAGCAAGGACTTCTCTGGAAACACCATATATTTT,CATSKDFSGNTIYF
TRBD1,TRBV6-5,-,TRBJ1-1,14,TGTGCCAGCGCCATCCCGGACAGGGGGCCTGAAGCTTTCTTT,CASAIPDRGPEAFF
-,TRBV15,-,TRBJ1-5,12,TGTGCCACCAGCAGGCAGAATCAGCCCCAGCATTTT,CATSRQNQPQHF
TRBD1,TRBV27,-,TRBJ1-4,15,TGTGCCAGCAGTAAAGGACAGGGCAGGTTTGGAAAACTGTTTTTT,CASSKGQGRFGKLFF
-,TRBV6-5,-,TRBJ2-6,15,TGTGCCAGCAGTTATGGCGGGGCTGGGGCCAACGTCCTGACTTTC,CASSYGGAGANVLTF
-,TRBV9,-,TRBJ2-2,15,TGTGCCAGCAGCGTAGGACAGGCGGGCACCGGGGAGCTGTTTTTT,CASSVGQAGTGELFF
TRBD2,TRBV2,-,TRBJ2-3,15,TGTGCCAGCAGTAAGGGACTAGGGGACACAGATACGCAGTATTTT,CASSKGLGDTDTQYF
-,TRBV27,few,TRBJ2-1,13,TGTGCCAGCAGTTTGTCCAGGGGTAATGAGCAGTTCTTC,CASSLSRGNEQFF
TRBD1,TRBV5-1,-,TRBJ2-1,16,TGCGCCAGCAGCGGGGAACAGGGGCCCTTCTACAATGAGCAGTTCTTC,CASSGEQGPFYNEQFF
-,TRBV29-1,-,TRBJ1-2,16,TGCAGCGCCTCCTTTCCTGTCGATTCAGGGTGGCGTGGCTACACCTTC,CSASFPVDSGWRGYTF
TRBD2,TRBV28,-,TRBJ2-7,15,TGTGCCAGCCTGAGCTTACTAGCGGGAGTCGAGGAGCAGTACTTC,CASLSLLAGVEEQYF
-,TRBV5-4,-,TRBJ2-6,18,TGTGCCAGCAGCTTGGGTCCAGCGGAAACCTCTGGGGCCAACGTCCTGACTTTC,CASSLGPAETSGANVLTF
TRBD1,TRBV4-1,-,TRBJ2-7,15,TGCGCCAGCAGACTCAGGACAGGCGGTTCCTACGAGCAGTACTTC,CASRLRTGGSYEQYF
-,TRBV6-6,-,TRBJ2-2,13,TGTGCCAGCACCCGGCGGGACAGAGGGGAGCTGTTTTTT,CASTRRDRGELFF
TRBD1,TRBV3-1/TRBV3-2,-,TRBJ1-1,12,TGTGCCAGCAGCCAAGGTCAAACAGGGGCCTCGTTT,CASSQGQTGASF
-,TRBV9,-,TRBJ1-2,15,TGTGCCAGCAGCGTAGGGCCAACCGCTAACTATGGCTACACCTTC,CASSVGPTANYGYTF
-,TRBV28,-,TRBJ1-2,15,TGTGCCAGCAGTTTATGGCCCGGGTCGGGCTATGGCTACACCTTC,CASSLWPGSGYGYTF
TRBD2,TRBV11-2,-,TRBJ2-7,16,TGTGCCAGCAGCTTAGGAGTCAGCGGGAGGGGGTACGAGCAGTACTTC,CASSLGVSGRGYEQYF
-,TRBV15,few,TRBJ1-6,17,TGTGCCACCAGCAGAGTTCCAGTGGGGACTAATAATTCACCCCTCCACTTT,CATSRVPVGTNNSPLHF
TRBD1,TRBV19,-,TRBJ1-2,14,TGTGCCAGTAGTCCCTCGGACAGGACCTATGGCTACACCTTC,CASSPSDRTYGYTF
-,TRBV7-3,-,TRBJ2-3,16,TGTGCCAGCAGCCGCGGCCTGGGGCGGCAGCCAGATACGCAGTATTTT,CASSRGLGRQPDTQYF
-,TRBV2,once,TRBJ1-2,12,TGTGCCAGCAGTGGGCAGATCTATGGCTACACCTTC,CASSGQIYGYTF
TRBD2,TRBV30,-,TRBJ2-3,14,TGTGCCTGGACTCAGACTAGCGGCACAGATACGCAGTATTTT,CAWTQTSGTDTQYF
-,TRBV6-5,-,TRBJ2-2,13,TGTGCCAGCAGAGTGATCGAGGCCGGGGAGCTGTTTTTT,CASRVIEAGELFF
-,TRBV28,-,TRBJ2-7,12,TGTGCCAGCAGTCATCCCTCCTACGAGCAGTACTTC,CASSHPSYEQYF
-,TRBV2,-,TRBJ1-6,15,TGTGCCAGCAGTGAAGCTGGCACGTGGAATTCACCCCTCCACTTT,CASSEAGTWNSPLHF
-,TRBV28,-,TRBJ1-4,15,TGTGCCAGCACGGGGGGCCAATGGACTAATGAAAAACTGTTTTTT,CASTGGQWTNEKLFF
TRBD1,TRBV5-4,-,TRBJ2-7,16,TGTGCCAGCAGCTTGGCCTGGGACAGGGTCTCCTACGAGCAGTACTTC,CASSLAWDRVSYEQYF
TRBD2,TRBV3-1/TRBV3-2,-,TRBJ2-1,15,TGTGCCAGCAGCCAAGTGAGTACTAGCGGGGCAGAGCAGTTCTTC,CASSQVSTSGAEQFF
TRBD2,TRBV24-1,few,TRBJ2-1,15,TGTGCCACCAGTTCGACTAGCGGGGGGCCGTATGAGCAGTTCTTC,CATSSTSGGPYEQFF
TRBD1,TRBV6-5,-,TRBJ1-5,13,TGTGCCAGCAGTCGGACAGGGAATCAGCCCCAGCATTTT,CASSRTGNQPQHF
-,TRBV28,-,TRBJ1-5,16,TGTGCCAGCAGTTCCCCGGCAGGGAATAGCAATCAGCCCCAGCATTTT,CASSSPAGNSNQPQHF